This TCR beta chain stems from a study of shared clonotypes between healthy human individuals. Looking at the study overall: CD4 naive and CD4 memory each took three plates per donor, while CD8 naive took two and CD8 memory one.

The data were produced by immunoSEQ multiplex PCR, yet TCRdb's version contains in-frame clones alone and is incomplete. The sample comprises some 300,000 clones, less than 75% of which are singletons, and less than 11% rests with the top ten. Remarks on this clone: Its antigen remains unknown.

Overall study findings and caveats: Sharing across four donors was highest in naive CD4 (about 5%) and lowest in memory CD8 (0.4%). The sole specimen, blood, was sampled, and tissue repertoires likely differ.

This receptor was taken from a man aged 30-40 years in good health. Source material: memory CD4+ T cells sorted from blood. The subset is: CD45RA-negative fraction.

CDR3 nucleotide sequence: TGCGCCAGCAGCCCAGGCTTTAGGGAAGAGACCCAGTACTTC. It encodes CASSPGFREETQYF. J is TRBJ2-5 and V is TRBV5-1; D uncertain. Looked up from germline, CDR1 is SGHRS and CDR2 is YFSETQ. Between the trimmed V and J ends, which lost 4 bases and 3 bases, there was a span of 13 bases. The CDR3 totals 14 residues.